What follows are 30 T cell receptor beta chains derived from one specimen sequenced in a study of immune evolution from preneoplasia to lung adenocarcinoma. The repertoire was sequenced with immunoSEQ multiplex PCR; TCRdb's copy has only in-frame clones and lacks some. Here the sample spans approximately 15,000 clones, around 86% being singletons. The sample taken for sequencing was FFPE lung adenocarcinoma in situ tissue. Receptors were obtained from an older donor with lung adenocarcinoma.

The CDR3, as DNA: TGCGCCAGCAGCCTACAGGGACAGGGGGCTAACGTCAATGGCTACACCTTC. Residues: CASSLQGQGANVNGYTF. The chain employs TRBV4-1 and TRBJ1-2; 12 bases align to TRBD1. J gave up 6 bases and V 4 bases, and 12 bases lay outside the gene matches. This CDR3 is 17 amino acids long. Germline loops: CDR1 MGHRA, CDR2 YSYEKL.

This chain uses TRBV10-1 with TRBJ1-2; TRBD1 agrees at 7 bases. V was clipped by 9 bases and J by 3 bases; unmatched bases: 10. Per germline, CDR1 WNHNN and CDR2 SYGVQD (reference sequence). The CDR3 is 14 amino acids. The CDR3 region has the DNA TGCGCCAGATTACAGGGGTCCGTTGACTATGGCTACACCTTC. This encodes CARLQGSVDYGYTF.

This sequence joins TRBV28 and TRBJ1-2; 9 nucleotides line up with TRBD1. Looked up from germline, CDR1 is MDHEN and CDR2 is SYDVKM. V trimming: 5 bases; J trimming: 4 bases; junction bases outside the gene matches: 5. This CDR3 has 14 residues. CDR3 loop: CASSRDRVSYGYTF. CDR3 coding DNA: TGTGCCAGCAGTAGGGACAGGGTTTCCTATGGCTACACCTTC.

The J gene is TRBJ1-2, the V gene TRBV19; maybe TRBD1 (5 bases). The germline CDR1 and CDR2 sequences are LNHDA and SQIVND (reference sequence). V lost 10 bases, J lost 4 bases, and 16 bases lay in between. The CDR3 is made up of 13 amino acids. The CDR3 sequence is CATSPGVGYGYTF. CDR3 nucleotide sequence: TGTGCCACCTCCCCGGGGGTGGGCTATGGCTACACCTTC.

This clone was found a few times. The chain couples TRBV4-2 to TRBJ2-1; D is perhaps TRBD2 (6 bases). CDR3 length: 13 residues. V was trimmed by 4 bases and J by 14 bases, leaving 18 bases between them. Per germline, CDR1 LGHNA and CDR2 YNFKEQ. The CDR3 nucleotides are TGTGCCAGCAGCCGTCTACCCGGGAGCATAAAGTTCTTC. Translated, it gives CASSRLPGSIKFF.

The sample holds one count of this clone. The chain has TRBV30 and TRBJ1-2; maybe TRBD1 (6 bases). Germline values: CDR1 GTSNPN, CDR2 SVGIG (reference sequence). The CDR3 length is 13 residues. The V gene lost 8 bases and the J gene lost 3 bases, with 16 bases spanning the gap. CDR3 bases: TGTGCCCACGCCAGGGGTAGTGACTATGGCTACACCTTC. This codes for CAHARGSDYGYTF.

The J gene is TRBJ1-1, the V gene TRBV5-4; D remains ambiguous. The CDR3 has 14 amino acids. The germline V gene encodes CDR1 SGHNT and CDR2 YYREEE (reference sequence). V lost 3 bases to trimming and J lost 11 bases, with 20 bases between them. This CDR3 is CASSSTSWDQRAFF. The CDR3 nucleotides are TGTGCCAGCAGCTCGACTTCGTGGGATCAAAGGGCTTTCTTT.

The CDR3 loop is CASRYRGAPYNSPLHF. The CDR3 DNA sequence: TGTGCCAGCAGATACAGGGGCGCACCCTATAATTCACCCCTCCACTTT. This chain joins TRBV6-5 and TRBJ1-6, with 7 positions matching TRBD1. The CDR3 covers 16 residues. Germline CDR1 reads MNHEY; CDR2 reads SVGAGI. With 6 bases clipped from V and 2 bases from J, the junction kept 7 bases outside the gene matches.

In this sample, this clone turned up once. The J gene is TRBJ1-5, the V gene TRBV28; 7 bases are shared with TRBD1. CDR3 size: 15 residues. Germline V gene data show CDR1 as MDHEN and CDR2 as SYDVKM. V shed 5 bases and J 6 bases; nucleotides not matched to a gene: 10. The CDR3 nucleotides read TGTGCCAGCAGTCATTACGAAGGGGGCCCTCAGCCCCAGCATTTT. Translation: CASSHYEGGPQPQHF.

The V gene is TRBV28, the J gene TRBJ2-3; D perhaps matches TRBD2 (5 bases). Germline V gives CDR1 MDHEN, CDR2 SYDVKM. V dropped 6 bases and J dropped 2 bases, with 18 bases sitting between them. This CDR3 contains 16 residues. CDR3 loop: CASSPAPGIVTDTQYF. DNA for the CDR3: TGTGCCAGCAGCCCTGCCCCGGGGATAGTCACAGATACGCAGTATTTT.

The gene calls are TRBV14 and TRBJ2-7; TRBD1 aligns across 7 bases. Germline V gene sequence: CDR1 SGHDN, CDR2 FVKESK. This CDR3 spans 15 amino acids. The trim removed 5 bases at V and 0 bases at J, leaving 7 bases unmatched. The CDR3 DNA sequence: TGTGCCAGCAGCACTGGGACAGAAAGCTCCTACGAGCAGTACTTC. This sequence encodes CASSTGTESSYEQYF.

V and J are TRBV18 and TRBJ1-2, with TRBD1 matching over 7 bases. The germline V gene has CDR1 KGHSH and CDR2 LQKENI. J lost 8 bases, V lost 3 bases, and 9 bases had no gene match. This CDR3 region has 14 residues. The CDR3 spells CASSPMTGTVGYTF. CDR3 in DNA: TGTGCCAGCTCACCGATGACAGGGACAGTCGGCTACACCTTC.

The rearrangement joins TRBV4-2 to TRBJ2-5, with D uncertain. The V and J ends lost 1 base and 3 bases respectively, with 15 bases between them. Germline V gives CDR1 LGHNA, CDR2 YNFKEQ. CDR3 length: 16 amino acids. For the CDR3, the DNA is TGTGCCAGCAGCCAAGGATTTATGGGCGTGGAAGAGACCCAGTACTTC. It encodes CASSQGFMGVEETQYF.

The rearrangement links TRBV28 to TRBJ2-1, with 11 bases matching TRBD2. V dropped 4 bases and J dropped 10; count of bases not matched to a gene: 12. From germline, CDR1 is MDHEN and CDR2 SYDVKM. The CDR3 runs to 16 residues. The CDR3 region has the DNA TGTGCCAGCAGTTCCCGGGGTAGCGGGAGGGAGTTAGAGCAGTTCTTC. Translated: CASSSRGSGRELEQFF.

As regards this clone: Other DNA variants within this sample encode the same CDR3. The chain uses TRBV21-1 and TRBJ1-1. TRBV21-1 is recorded as a pseudogene. The CDR3 sequence is 14 residues long. This chain's CDR3 is CASSNFSMNTEAFF. The CDR3 bases are TGTGCCAGCAGCAACTTCAGCATGAACACTGAAGCTTTCTTT.

The chain couples TRBV7-9 to TRBJ1-5; 9 bases align to TRBD1. Germline V CDR1 and CDR2: SEHNR, FQNEAQ (reference sequence). V gave up 1 base and J gave up 3 bases; unmatched junction bases: 4. The CDR3 totals 16 residues. The CDR3, as DNA: TGTGCCAGCAGCTTAGAAACAGGGGGCCCCAATCAGCCCCAGCATTTT. Amino acid sequence: CASSLETGGPNQPQHF.

The genes are TRBV10-1 and TRBJ2-1; TRBD2 matches at 14 bases. The CDR3 is 14 residues long. From germline, CDR1 is WNHNN and CDR2 SYGVQD (reference sequence). Trimming at V came to 4 bases and at J to 9 bases, leaving 2 bases not matched to a gene. The CDR3 sequence: CASSAGTSGSEQFF. The CDR3 DNA reads TGCGCCAGCAGTGCCGGGACTAGCGGGAGTGAGCAGTTCTTC.

Comments on this clone: One end of the junction fails to match germline, which may point to a read error. The V and J genes are TRBV7-7 and TRBJ2-5; D is possibly TRBD2 (6 bases). The CDR3 has 13 residues. Germline loops: CDR1 SSHAT, CDR2 FNYEAQ (reference sequence). The CDR3 bases are TGTGCTAGCAGCTCGGGACTTAAAGAGACCCAGTACTTC. Translating gives CASSSGLKETQYF.

The CDR3 nucleotides read TGTGCCAGCAGGCCTGGACTAGCGGAGGGGTACAATGAGCAGTTCTTC. Its protein product is CASRPGLAEGYNEQFF. This sequence joins TRBV28 and TRBJ2-1, with 10 positions matching TRBD2. Germline V gene data show CDR1 as MDHEN and CDR2 as SYDVKM. The length of the CDR3 is 16 residues. V was pared by 6 bases and J by 4 bases, with 9 bases of the junction left unmatched. Supplemented by reference TRBV28 and TRBJ2-1, the full variable domain reads DVKVTQSSRYLVKRTGEKVFLECVQDMDHENMFWYRQDPGLGLRLIYFSYDVKMKEKGDIPEGYSVSREKKERFSLILESASTNQTSMYLCASRPGLAEGYNEQFFGPGTRLTVL.

The gene calls are TRBV15 and TRBJ1-5; D not resolved. V gave up 1 base and J gave up 5 bases, with 12 bases separating them. The germline CDR1 and CDR2 sequences are LNHNV and YYDKDF (reference sequence). The CDR3 runs 15 residues. In DNA form, the CDR3 reads TGTGCCACCAGCAGAGGTGGCTCGAGGGATCAGCCCCAGCATTTT. Its protein product is CATSRGGSRDQPQHF.

The J gene is TRBJ1-2, the V gene TRBV25-1; D is undetermined. Deletions cut 3 bases from V and 2 bases from J, with 7 bases between. This CDR3 has 13 amino acids. Germline V lookup: CDR1 MGHDK, CDR2 SYGVNS. As DNA, the CDR3 is TGTGCCAGCAGTGAGACCGTAAACTATGGCTACACCTTC. Amino acid sequence: CASSETVNYGYTF.

This clone was detected a few times. This chain joins TRBV27 and TRBJ1-2; TRBD1 aligns across 9 bases. Germline V gene lookup returns CDR1 MNHEY and CDR2 SMNVEV (reference sequence). The ends lost 2 bases at V and 2 bases at J; junction bases unmatched: 3. The CDR3 runs to 15 residues. CDR3 DNA sequence: TGTGCCAGCAGTTTAGTTGGACAGGGGAACTATGGCTACACCTTC. As protein: CASSLVGQGNYGYTF.

J is TRBJ1-2 and V is TRBV10-3; D possibly corresponds to TRBD1 (5 bases). The CDR3 is 13 amino acids. Germline V gene sequence: CDR1 ENHRY, CDR2 SYGVKD. Deletions cut 7 bases from V and 3 bases from J, with 12 bases between. The CDR3 nucleotides read TGTGCCATCACCCGGGGGGGGGACTATGGCTACACCTTC. Protein sequence: CAITRGGDYGYTF.

V is TRBV7-3 and J is TRBJ2-1; no firm D call. The CDR3 runs 21 residues. Per germline, CDR1 SGHTA and CDR2 FQGTGA. Trimming removed 5 bases at V and 4 bases at J, with 33 bases between. CDR3 DNA sequence: TGTGCCAGCAGCAGCCTCCTGGGCGTACCCACGTCGTGGTTAGCTTACAATGAGCAGTTCTTC. Its protein product is CASSSLLGVPTSWLAYNEQFF.

The CDR3 coding sequence is TGTGCCAGCAGCGTAGGGTACAGGGCAGATGAGACCCAGTACTTC. Amino acids: CASSVGYRADETQYF. V and J are TRBV9 and TRBJ2-5; a possible D gene is TRBD1 (6 bases). Trimming took off 0 bases at V and 5 bases at J, with 14 bases between the two ends. The CDR3 has 15 amino acids. Germline V gene data show CDR1 as SGDLS and CDR2 as YYNGEE.

The chain joins TRBV10-2 to TRBJ1-6; D remains ambiguous. The germline V gene has CDR1 WSHSY and CDR2 SAAADI. V gave up 3 bases and J gave up 10 bases, with 16 bases separating them. This CDR3 has 15 amino acids. The CDR3, as DNA: TGCGCCAGCAGTGACTTCGGACCCCTGGGGTCACCCCTCCACTTT. It yields the protein CASSDFGPLGSPLHF.

The chain has TRBV29-1 and TRBJ1-1, with 9 bases lining up with TRBD1. The CDR3 runs to 13 residues. Per the germline V gene, CDR1 is SQVTM and CDR2 is ANQGSEA. V lost 6 bases to trimming and J lost 4 bases; unmatched junction nucleotides: 6. The CDR3 loop reads CSVRTGVGTEAFF. Written as DNA, the CDR3 is TGCAGCGTCCGGACAGGGGTCGGCACTGAAGCTTTCTTT.

This clone has a handful of counts. The chain employs TRBV30 and TRBJ2-2, with 12 bases that match TRBD2. CDR1 and CDR2 (germline): GTSNPN, SVGIG (reference sequence). V shed 3 bases, J shed 1 base, and the junction held 18 bases outside the gene matches. This CDR3 has 21 amino acids. CDR3: CAWRPPGLAGGPKVNTGELFF. DNA for the CDR3: TGTGCCTGGAGACCCCCCGGGCTAGCGGGAGGGCCGAAGGTGAACACCGGGGAGCTGTTTTTT.

The rearrangement uses TRBV7-9 and TRBJ1-2; no reliable D call. This CDR3 comprises 13 residues. From germline, CDR1 is SEHNR and CDR2 FQNEAQ (reference sequence). Trimming pared 1 base from V and 0 bases from J, leaving 3 bases between. The CDR3 loop reads CASSLVTNYGYTF. CDR3 sequence (DNA): TGTGCCAGCAGCTTAGTAACTAACTATGGCTACACCTTC.

The chain is built from TRBV28 and TRBJ2-1; TRBD2 matches 8 bases. Germline CDR1 and CDR2: MDHEN and SYDVKM. Trimming at V came to 2 bases and at J to 7 bases, leaving 13 bases not matched to a gene. The length of the CDR3 is 17 residues. Written as DNA, the CDR3 is TGTGCCAGCAGTTTACCCCGGGAAGCGGGAGTCCTGAATGAGCAGTTCTTC. This translates into CASSLPREAGVLNEQFF.